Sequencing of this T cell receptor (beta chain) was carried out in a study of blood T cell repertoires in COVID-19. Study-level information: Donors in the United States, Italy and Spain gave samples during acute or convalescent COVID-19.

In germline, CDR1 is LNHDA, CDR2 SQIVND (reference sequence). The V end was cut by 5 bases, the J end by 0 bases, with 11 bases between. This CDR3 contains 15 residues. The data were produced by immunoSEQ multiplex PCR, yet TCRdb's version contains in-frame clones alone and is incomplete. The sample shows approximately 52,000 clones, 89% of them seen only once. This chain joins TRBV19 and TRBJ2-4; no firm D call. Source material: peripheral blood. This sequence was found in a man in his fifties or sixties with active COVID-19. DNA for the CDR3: TGTGCCAGTAGTGCCTACAGTCTAGCCAAAAACATTCAGTACTTC. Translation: CASSAYSLAKNIQYF.